These T cell receptor beta chains were read from a single sample in a study of post-analysis software for immune sequencing data. TCRdb processed the PCR reads anew with MiXCR; each CDR3 protein has one entry. The data hold over 700,000 distinct CDR3 sequences, with 25% to 30% observed a single time. Sequenced material: blood. The receptors originated from a girl aged 10 to 17 with multiple sclerosis. Both conserved end residues are part of each CDR3. Each record gives: clone size, J gene, D gene, V gene, CDR3 protein, CDR3 DNA. A D gene is named only where the DNA matches it firmly. Not all rows give a size; the values are once, few, many and, for expanded clones, a class.

>few|TRBJ2-3|TRBD2|TRBV5-1
CASSLVGFPGTSGGFTSTDTQYF
TGCGCCAGCAGCTTGGTAGGGTTCCCCGGGACTAGCGGGGGGTTTACCAGCACAGATACGCAGTATTTT
>-|TRBJ1-6|-|TRBV6-6
CASSYEGMTRHF
TGTGCCAGCAGTTACGAGGGGATGACCCGCCACTTT
>-|TRBJ2-1|-|TRBV20-1
CSARGAGRSYNEQFF
TGCAGTGCTAGAGGGGCAGGCCGCTCCTACAATGAGCAGTTCTTC
>few|TRBJ2-4|TRBD1|TRBV11-1
CASSIQTGPVGDQYF
TGTGCCAGCAGCATACAGACAGGGCCCGTGGGGGATCAGTACTTC
>-|TRBJ2-1|-|TRBV7-8
CASSQWASPRPFGHNEQFF
TGTGCCAGCAGCCAATGGGCGTCTCCTAGACCGTTCGGTCACAATGAGCAGTTCTTC
>-|TRBJ2-4|-|TRBV7-9
CASSFGSNIQYF
TGTGCCAGCAGCTTCGGTAGTAACATTCAGTACTTC
>few|TRBJ2-5|-|TRBV20-1
CSARDPRLGAETQYF
TGCAGTGCTAGAGACCCCCGGCTGGGAGCGGAGACCCAGTACTTC
>few|TRBJ2-4|TRBD2|TRBV6-2/TRBV6-3
CASSRTFPAGGNIQYF
TGTGCCAGCAGTCGGACGTTCCCAGCGGGAGGAAACATTCAGTACTTC
>-|TRBJ2-1|TRBD2|TRBV6-5
CASRRELAGGGDEQFF
TGTGCCAGCAGGCGGGAACTAGCGGGAGGGGGCGATGAGCAGTTCTTC
>-|TRBJ2-4|-|TRBV20-1
CSARGRGGPINIQYF
TGCAGTGCTAGAGGGCGTGGGGGGCCTATAAACATTCAGTACTTC
>-|TRBJ2-4|-|TRBV20-1
CSATRDSTNIQYF
TGCAGTGCTACGCGGGACAGTACAAACATTCAGTACTTC
>-|TRBJ1-4|-|TRBV28
CASSLPRGRHEKLFF
TGTGCCAGCAGTTTACCGAGAGGCCGCCACGAAAAACTGTTTTTT
>few|TRBJ2-1|TRBD1|TRBV9
CASSASLPRQGAWDEQFF
TGTGCCAGCAGCGCATCCCTGCCGCGACAGGGGGCGTGGGATGAGCAGTTCTTC